Each of the 10 T cell receptor beta chains below was sequenced from the same sample in a study of response to subunit inactivated influenza vaccine. TCRdb recomputed calls from the RT-PCR reads with MiXCR, one row per CDR3 protein. The sample consists of about 570,000 distinct CDR3 sequences, about 12% of them appearing once. The sequencing here drew on PBMCs from blood, taken on the day of vaccination. Receptors originate from a man in his forties or fifties who received an inactivated influenza vaccine.

The chain carries TRBV7-8 and TRBJ2-5, with 10 bases aligning to TRBD1. In germline, CDR1 is SGHVS, CDR2 FQNEAQ. The ends lost 3 bases at V and 5 bases at J; junction bases unmatched: 6. The CDR3 runs 15 residues. In DNA, the CDR3 is TGTGCCAGCAGCTTGGGACAGGGGAAGGGGGAGACCCAGTACTTC. It translates to CASSLGQGKGETQYF. Combining the CDR3 with reference TRBV7-8 and TRBJ2-5 gives the whole variable domain GAGVSQSPRYKVAKRGQDVALRCDPISGHVSLFWYQQALGQGPEFLTYFQNEAQLDKSGLPSDRFFAERPEGSVSTLKIQRTQQEDSAVYLCASSLGQGKGETQYFGPGTRLLVL.

This clonotype was detected only a few times. An end of the junction does not agree with germline; a read error may underlie this. The chain combines TRBV5-1 with TRBJ2-7, with 8 bases aligning to TRBD1. CDR3 length: 14 amino acids. Germline CDR1 SGHRS, CDR2 YFSETQ. The CDR3 sequence: CASTLGQDSYEQYF. CDR3 coding DNA: TGCGCCAGCACCTTGGGACAGGACTCCTACGAGCAGTACTTC. Full variable domain (remainder filled in from reference TRBV5-1 and TRBJ2-7): KAGVTQTPRYLIKTRGQQVTLSCSPISGHRSVSWYQQTPGQGLQFLFEYFSETQRNKGNFPGRFSGRQFSNSRSEMNVSTLELGDSALYLCASTLGQDSYEQYFGPGTRLTVT.

This chain joins TRBV7-2 and TRBJ1-4; D not certain. The length of the CDR3 is 14 residues. Deletions cut 7 bases from V and 5 bases from J, with 14 bases between. Germline V gene sequence: CDR1 SGHTA, CDR2 FQGNSA. CDR3 DNA: TGTGCCAGCACCCCAGGACCCAGAAATGAAAAACTGTTTTTT. It translates to CASTPGPRNEKLFF.

This clonotype occurred many times. The genes are TRBV6-2 or TRBV6-3 and TRBJ2-5; 9 bases map to TRBD2. J gave up 0 bases and V 5 bases, and 7 bases lay outside the gene matches. Germline assignment: CDR1 MNHEY and CDR2 SVGEGT. The CDR3 covers 16 residues. The CDR3 nucleotides read TGTGCCAGCAGTCACCGGACTAGCGAGTACCAAGAGACCCAGTACTTC. Protein sequence: CASSHRTSEYQETQYF.

This chain joins TRBV12-3 or TRBV12-4 and TRBJ1-5; no definite D call. Trimming shortened V by 3 bases and J by 3 bases, and 9 bases separated the two germline ends. The CDR3 extends over 14 amino acids. DNA for the CDR3: TGTGCCAGCAGTTTGTCGGTGAACAATCAGCCCCAGCATTTT. It yields the protein CASSLSVNNQPQHF.

The CDR3 spells CASSQVSIAGYPIVEQFF. Here the CDR3 DNA reads TGCGCCAGCAGCCAAGTCAGTATAGCGGGGTACCCTATTGTAGAGCAGTTCTTC. This chain links TRBV4-3 with TRBJ2-1; 8 bases fit TRBD2. The CDR3 loop spans 18 amino acids. V was clipped by 1 base and J by 10 bases; unmatched bases: 18. Per germline, CDR1 LGHNA and CDR2 YSLEER.

V is TRBV23-1 and J is TRBJ1-6, with 11 nucleotides matching TRBD1. TRBV23-1 is filed as an ORF, its function uncertain. This CDR3 is built from 15 residues. The J segment lost 14 bases and the V segment lost 3 bases, leaving 9 bases of the junction unmatched. As DNA, the CDR3 is TGCGCCAGCAGTCACAAGGACAGGGGGCTTTGGGCCCTCCACTTT. Translation: CASSHKDRGLWALHF.

The chain uses TRBV28 and TRBJ2-7, with a weak D call TRBD1 (6 bases). The CDR3 sequence is 16 residues long. Germline loops: CDR1 MDHEN, CDR2 SYDVKM. Trimming took off 4 bases at V and 2 bases at J, with 18 bases between the two ends. For the CDR3, the DNA is TGTGCCAGCAGTTCCCCCTCCGGACAGAATACCTACGAGCAGTACTTC. This sequence encodes CASSSPSGQNTYEQYF.

This chain uses TRBV12-3 or TRBV12-4 with TRBJ2-7; D possibly uses TRBD1 or TRBD2 (6 bases each). The CDR3 length is 13 residues. Trimming shortened V by 8 bases and J by 7 bases, and 18 bases separated the two germline ends. CDR3 sequence reads: CASGGQGTREQYF. The CDR3 DNA follows: TGTGCCAGCGGGGGGCAGGGGACAAGGGAGCAGTACTTC.

The gene calls are TRBV10-3 and TRBJ2-7; 8 bases map to TRBD1. V shed 0 bases and J 5 bases; nucleotides not matched to a gene: 6. Germline assignment: CDR1 ENHRY and CDR2 SYGVKD. The CDR3 runs to 15 residues. The CDR3 is CAISESTGAGNEQYF. CDR3 bases: TGTGCCATCAGTGAGTCGACAGGGGCAGGGAACGAGCAGTACTTC.